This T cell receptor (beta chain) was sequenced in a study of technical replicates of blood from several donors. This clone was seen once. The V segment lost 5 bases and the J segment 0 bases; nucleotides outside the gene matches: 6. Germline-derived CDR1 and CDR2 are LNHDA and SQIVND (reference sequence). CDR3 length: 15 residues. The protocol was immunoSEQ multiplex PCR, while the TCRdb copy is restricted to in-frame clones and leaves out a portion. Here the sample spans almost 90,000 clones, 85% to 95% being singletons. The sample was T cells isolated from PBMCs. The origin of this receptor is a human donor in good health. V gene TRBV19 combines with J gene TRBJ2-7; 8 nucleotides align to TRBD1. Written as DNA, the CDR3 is TGTGCCAGTAGTCCTGACAGGGGAAGCTCCTACGAGCAGTACTTC. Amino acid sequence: CASSPDRGSSYEQYF.